These 4 T cell receptor beta chains originate from one sample sequenced in a study of T cells after yellow fever vaccination. TCRdb ran MiXCR on the 5' RACE reads and lists one entry per CDR3 protein. The sample has 300,000 to 450,000 distinct CDR3 sequences; roughly 6.2% are singletons. The source material was PBMCs, sampled 5 days after the yellow fever booster vaccination. The receptors were gathered from a man between 25 and 39 years old who received the YFV17D yellow fever vaccine.

This clonotype has only a few counts. This chain connects TRBV9 to TRBJ2-1; 8 bases are a match to TRBD2. The CDR3 consists of 15 residues. CDR1 and CDR2 (germline): SGDLS, YYNGEE. The ends lost 0 bases at V and 7 bases at J; junction bases unmatched: 6. The CDR3 bases are TGTGCCAGCAGCGTAGGAGCGGGAGCCAGGAATGAGCAGTTCTTC. Translated, it gives CASSVGAGARNEQFF. Using reference TRBV9 and TRBJ2-1 for the parts outside the CDR3, the full variable domain is DSGVTQTPKHLITATGQRVTLRCSPRSGDLSVYWYQQSLDQGLQFLIQYYNGEERAKGNILERFSAQQFPDLHSELNLSSLELGDSALYFCASSVGAGARNEQFFGPGTRLTVL.

The table lists this clonotype with many counts. The V and J genes are TRBV5-4 and TRBJ2-7, with 9 bases aligning to TRBD1. This CDR3 spans 16 amino acids. The germline V gene encodes CDR1 SGHNT and CDR2 YYREEE (reference sequence). Losses at the gene ends were 2 bases for V and 2 bases for J; bases not matched to a gene: 8. This CDR3 reads CASSLGTGNTPYEQYF. The CDR3 nucleotides read TGTGCCAGCAGCTTAGGGACAGGGAATACCCCCTACGAGCAGTACTTC.

This chain links TRBV4-2 with TRBJ1-2; TRBD1 matches at 9 bases. The CDR3 sequence is 14 residues long. The trim removed 0 bases at V and 7 bases at J, leaving 3 bases unmatched. Germline V gives CDR1 LGHNA, CDR2 YNFKEQ. CDR3 DNA sequence: TGTGCCAGCAGCCAAGAGGACAGGGGCGGTGGCTACACCTTC. This gives the protein CASSQEDRGGGYTF.

There are a few counts of this clonotype. The chain uses TRBV6-5 and TRBJ2-1, with 11 bases that match TRBD2. The CDR3 has 18 residues. Trimming removed 2 bases from V and 5 bases from J; junction bases left unmatched: 11. Germline V gives CDR1 MNHEY, CDR2 SVGAGI. CDR3 nucleotides: TGTGCCAGCAGTTACCATACTAGCGGGAGCCTCCCCCACAATGAGCAGTTCTTC. Translating it yields CASSYHTSGSLPHNEQFF.